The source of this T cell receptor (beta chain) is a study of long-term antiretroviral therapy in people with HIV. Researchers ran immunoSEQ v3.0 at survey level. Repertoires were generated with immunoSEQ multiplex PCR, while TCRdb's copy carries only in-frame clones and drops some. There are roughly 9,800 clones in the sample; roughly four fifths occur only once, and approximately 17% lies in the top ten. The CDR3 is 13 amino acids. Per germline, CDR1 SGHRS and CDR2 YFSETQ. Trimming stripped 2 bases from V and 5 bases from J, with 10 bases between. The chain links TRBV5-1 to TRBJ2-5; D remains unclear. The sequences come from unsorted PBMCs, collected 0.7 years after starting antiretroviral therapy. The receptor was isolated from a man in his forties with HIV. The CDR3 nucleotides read TGCGCCAGCAGCTTCTCAGGTACGGAGACCCAGTACTTC. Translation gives CASSFSGTETQYF.